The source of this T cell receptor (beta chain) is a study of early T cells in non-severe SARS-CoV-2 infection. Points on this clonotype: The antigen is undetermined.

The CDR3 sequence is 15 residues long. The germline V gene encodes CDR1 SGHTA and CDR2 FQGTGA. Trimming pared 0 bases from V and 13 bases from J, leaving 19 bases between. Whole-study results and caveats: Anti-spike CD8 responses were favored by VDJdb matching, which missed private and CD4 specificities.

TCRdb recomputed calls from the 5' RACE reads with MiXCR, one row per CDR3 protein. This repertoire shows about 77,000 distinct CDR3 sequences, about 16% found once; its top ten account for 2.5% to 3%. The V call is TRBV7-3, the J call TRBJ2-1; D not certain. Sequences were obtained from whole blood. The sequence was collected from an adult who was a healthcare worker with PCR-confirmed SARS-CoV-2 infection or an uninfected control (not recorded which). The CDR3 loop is CASSLTFFRSTSQFF. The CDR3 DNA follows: TGTGCCAGCAGCTTAACCTTCTTTAGATCTACATCCCAGTTCTTC.